Below are 18 T cell receptor beta chains sequenced from a single sample in a study of CD8 T cells in Susac syndrome. Random hexamers primed reverse transcription of 0.5 to 1 ug RNA. MiXCR, run by TCRdb on the immunoSEQ multiplex PCR reads, gives a single entry per CDR3 protein. The sample lists about 100,000 distinct CDR3 sequences, about 95% seen once, with 0.3% in the top ten. The sequenced sample consisted of CD8+ T cells from PBMCs. The origin of the receptors is a human donor with Susac syndrome.

This clonotype appeared a single time. The chain is built from TRBV5-1 and TRBJ2-6; D is possibly TRBD2 (5 bases). The CDR3 totals 16 residues. The V end lost 2 bases, the J end lost 2 bases, and 11 bases lay between the germline ends. CDR1 SGHRS and CDR2 YFSETQ come from the germline V gene. This CDR3 reads CASSLVGRAGANVLTF. As DNA, the CDR3 is TGCGCCAGCAGCTTAGTTGGGCGGGCTGGGGCCAACGTCCTGACTTTC.

The rearrangement joins TRBV29-1 to TRBJ1-2, with D possibly being TRBD1 (5 bases). CDR1 and CDR2 from the germline V gene are SQVTM and ANQGSEA. This CDR3 region has 12 residues. V gave up 0 bases and J gave up 9 bases, with 11 bases separating them. CDR3 sequence reads: CSVEDGAGRYTF. The CDR3 DNA is TGCAGCGTTGAAGACGGGGCGGGACGCTACACCTTC. The full variable domain, rest sourced from reference TRBV29-1 and TRBJ1-2, is SAVISQKPSRDICQRGTSLTIQCQVDSQVTMMFWYRQQPGQSLTLIATANQGSEATYESGFVIDKFPISRPNLTFSTLTVSNMSPEDSSIYLCSVEDGAGRYTFGSGTRLTVV.

The chain has TRBV19 and TRBJ2-6; D is uncertain. This CDR3 region has 15 residues. Trimming removed 4 bases at V and 0 bases at J, with 7 bases between. Germline V CDR1 and CDR2: LNHDA, SQIVND (reference sequence). CDR3 sequence (DNA): TGTGCCAGTAGTACAGACGGCTCTGGGGCCAACGTCCTGACTTTC. Residues: CASSTDGSGANVLTF.

This clonotype was observed a single time. The genes are TRBV12-3 or TRBV12-4 and TRBJ1-2, with D possibly TRBD1 on 6 matching bases. The CDR3 extends over 13 amino acids. The germline V and J ends were trimmed by 2 bases and 5 bases, with 9 bases remaining between them. The CDR3, as DNA: TGTGCCAGCAGTTTAAGAGGGGGTTATGGCTACACCTTC. This translates into CASSLRGGYGYTF.

The rearrangement joins TRBV19 to TRBJ2-1, with 13 bases fitting TRBD2. V lost 3 bases and J lost 10; bases outside the gene matches: 6. The CDR3 totals 15 residues. Germline CDR1 is LNHDA and CDR2 is SQIVND (reference sequence). CDR3 amino acids: CASSIGTSGIGEQFF. The CDR3 bases are TGTGCCAGTAGTATTGGGACTAGCGGGATTGGGGAGCAGTTCTTC.

J is TRBJ1-2 and V is TRBV29-1, with unresolved D. CDR1 SQVTM and CDR2 ANQGSEA come from the germline V gene. This CDR3 spans 12 amino acids. Written as DNA, the CDR3 is TGCAGTGAAGAGCGGGGAGGGTTTGGCTACACCTTC. Translated: CSEERGGFGYTF.

This clonotype came up once. The chain employs TRBV27 and TRBJ2-3; a weak D match, TRBD1 (6 bases). V was pared by 6 bases and J by 1 base, with 14 bases between. From germline, CDR1 is MNHEY and CDR2 SMNVEV (reference sequence). This CDR3 has 15 residues. The CDR3 spells CASSPGQLGTDTQYF. Here the CDR3 DNA reads TGTGCCAGCAGCCCAGGACAGCTCGGCACAGATACGCAGTATTTT.

This chain links TRBV27 with TRBJ1-1, with a possible D match to TRBD1 (6 bases). This CDR3 contains 15 residues. V lost 2 bases to trimming and J lost 0 bases, with 10 bases between them. The germline gives CDR1 MNHEY, CDR2 SMNVEV (reference sequence). The DNA for the CDR3 is TGTGCCAGCAGTTTAACTCAGGGGATGAACACTGAAGCTTTCTTT. This gives the protein CASSLTQGMNTEAFF.

The chain employs TRBV29-1 and TRBJ1-2; D not certain. Per germline, CDR1 SQVTM and CDR2 ANQGSEA. CDR3 length equals 16 residues. Trimming stripped 0 bases from V and 4 bases from J, with 18 bases between. The CDR3 DNA is TGCAGCGTTGAAGATCGAGGGCAAGGGCCCTCCTATGGCTACACCTTC. Amino acids: CSVEDRGQGPSYGYTF.

This chain uses TRBV27 with TRBJ1-6; unclear D gene. V dropped 1 base and J dropped 12 bases, with 7 bases sitting between them. Germline-derived CDR1 and CDR2 are MNHEY and SMNVEV (reference sequence). The CDR3 length is 12 residues. The CDR3 region is CASSLLGRPLHF. The DNA for the CDR3 is TGTGCCAGCAGTTTATTGGGGAGACCCCTCCACTTT.

The chain has TRBV15 and TRBJ1-6; D ambiguous. Trimming pared 1 base from V and 5 bases from J, leaving 12 bases between. The germline gives CDR1 LNHNV, CDR2 YYDKDF (reference sequence). The CDR3 has 16 amino acids. The CDR3 here is CATSRVRAADNSPLHF. Written as DNA, the CDR3 is TGTGCCACCAGCAGAGTAAGAGCCGCCGATAATTCACCCCTCCACTTT.

V usage is TRBV27 and J usage is TRBJ2-2; TRBD2 agrees at 7 bases. With V trimmed by 3 bases and J by 11 bases, 12 bases remained unmatched. Germline lookup yields CDR1 MNHEY and CDR2 SMNVEV (reference sequence). This CDR3 contains 15 residues. CDR3 loop: CASSFQSSGGVELFF. The CDR3, as DNA: TGTGCCAGCAGTTTTCAGTCTAGCGGAGGCGTAGAGCTGTTTTTT.

This sequence joins TRBV28 and TRBJ2-7; TRBD1 agrees at 11 bases. J gave up 6 bases and V 6 bases, and 4 bases lay outside the gene matches. The CDR3 has 13 amino acids. Germline assignment: CDR1 MDHEN and CDR2 SYDVKM. CDR3 coding DNA: TGTGCCAGCAGCCGGACAGGGGGCTTCGAGCAGTACTTC. As protein: CASSRTGGFEQYF.

This clonotype was counted once. V usage is TRBV29-1 and J usage is TRBJ2-1, with no clear D. V lost 3 bases and J lost 4, with 10 bases in between. From germline, CDR1 is SQVTM and CDR2 ANQGSEA. The CDR3 contains 13 residues. The CDR3 DNA reads as TGCAGCGTTGACAGGTGGGGATACAATGAGCAGTTCTTC. This translates into CSVDRWGYNEQFF.

This chain joins TRBV12-3 or TRBV12-4 and TRBJ1-2; D possibly corresponds to TRBD1 (5 bases). CDR3 size: 17 residues. The ends were cut back, 8 bases at V and 4 bases at J, with 26 bases in the middle. The CDR3 loop reads CASSFGAAHSVGYGYTF. CDR3 DNA: TGTGCCAGCTCCTTTGGGGCGGCGCACTCGGTCGGCTATGGCTACACCTTC.

The V and J genes are TRBV6-5 and TRBJ2-5, with TRBD2 matching over 9 bases. There are 15 residues in the CDR3. The V and J ends lost 1 base and 5 bases, in that order; junction bases with no gene match: 5. The V gene's germline CDR1 is MNHEY and CDR2 SVGAGI. The CDR3 loop reads CASSYLAGGRETQYF. The CDR3 DNA sequence: TGTGCCAGCAGTTACTTGGCGGGAGGGAGGGAGACCCAGTACTTC.

This rearrangement joins TRBV4-2 to TRBJ2-5; TRBD1 matches 7 bases. J lost 1 base, V lost 3 bases, and 23 bases had no gene match. The length of the CDR3 is 21 residues. Germline V gives CDR1 LGHNA, CDR2 YNFKEQ. In DNA form, the CDR3 reads TGTGCCAGCAGCCATCCCTCGAGAGGGGGCGATCCAGTTCCCGTCCAAGAGACCCAGTACTTC. This encodes CASSHPSRGGDPVPVQETQYF.

The chain combines TRBV6-5 with TRBJ1-1; a weak D match, TRBD1 (5 bases). Per germline, CDR1 MNHEY and CDR2 SVGAGI. Trimming cost V 0 bases and J 4 bases, with 9 bases left between them. The CDR3 is made up of 14 amino acids. CDR3 nucleotides: TGTGCCAGCAGTTACTCGGGACCGACCACTGAAGCTTTCTTT. Its protein product is CASSYSGPTTEAFF.